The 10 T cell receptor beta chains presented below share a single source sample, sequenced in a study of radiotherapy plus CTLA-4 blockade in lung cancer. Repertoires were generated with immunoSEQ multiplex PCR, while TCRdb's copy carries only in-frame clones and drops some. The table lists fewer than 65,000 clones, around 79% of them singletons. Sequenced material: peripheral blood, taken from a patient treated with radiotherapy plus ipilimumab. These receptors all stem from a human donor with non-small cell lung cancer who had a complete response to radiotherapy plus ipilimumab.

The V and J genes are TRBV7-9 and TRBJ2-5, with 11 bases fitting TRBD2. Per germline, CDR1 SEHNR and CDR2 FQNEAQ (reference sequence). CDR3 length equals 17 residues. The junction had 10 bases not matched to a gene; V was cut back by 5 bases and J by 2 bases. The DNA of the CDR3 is TGTGCCAGCAGCCGACAGCTAGCGGGGGGACGACAAGAGACCCAGTACTTC. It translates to CASSRQLAGGRQETQYF.

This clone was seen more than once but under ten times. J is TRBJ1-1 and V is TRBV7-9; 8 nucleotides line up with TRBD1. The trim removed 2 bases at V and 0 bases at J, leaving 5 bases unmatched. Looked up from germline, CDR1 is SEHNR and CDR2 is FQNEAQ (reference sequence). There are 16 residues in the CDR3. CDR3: CASSLNQGALNTEAFF. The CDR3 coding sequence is TGTGCCAGCAGCTTAAACCAGGGGGCACTGAACACTGAAGCTTTCTTT. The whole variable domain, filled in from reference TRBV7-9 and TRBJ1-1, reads DTGVSQNPRHKITKRGQNVTFRCDPISEHNRLYWYRQTLGQGPEFLTYFQNEAQLEKSRLLSDRFSAERPKGSFSTLEIQRTEQGDSAMYLCASSLNQGALNTEAFFGQGTRLTVV.

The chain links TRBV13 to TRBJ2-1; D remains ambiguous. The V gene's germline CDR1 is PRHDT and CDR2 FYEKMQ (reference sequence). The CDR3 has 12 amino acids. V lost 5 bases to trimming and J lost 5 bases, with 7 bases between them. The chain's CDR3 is CASSLYNNEQFF. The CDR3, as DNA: TGTGCCAGCAGCCTCTATAACAATGAGCAGTTCTTC.

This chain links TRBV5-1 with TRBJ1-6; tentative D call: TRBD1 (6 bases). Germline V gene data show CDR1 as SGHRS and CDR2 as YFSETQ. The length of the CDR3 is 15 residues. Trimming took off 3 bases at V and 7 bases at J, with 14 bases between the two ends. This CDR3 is CASSSSQGGNSPLHF. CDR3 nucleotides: TGCGCCAGCAGCTCGTCACAGGGAGGGAATTCACCCCTCCACTTT.

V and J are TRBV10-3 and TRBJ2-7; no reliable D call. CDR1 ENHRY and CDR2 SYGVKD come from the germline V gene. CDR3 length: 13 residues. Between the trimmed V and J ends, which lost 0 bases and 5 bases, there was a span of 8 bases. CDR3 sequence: CAISESRWDEQYF. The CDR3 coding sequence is TGTGCCATCAGTGAGTCGAGGTGGGACGAGCAGTACTTC.

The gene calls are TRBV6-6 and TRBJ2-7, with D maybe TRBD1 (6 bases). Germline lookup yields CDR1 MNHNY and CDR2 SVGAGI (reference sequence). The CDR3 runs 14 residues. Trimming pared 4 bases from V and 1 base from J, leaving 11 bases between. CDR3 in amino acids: CASSFSTGSYEQYF. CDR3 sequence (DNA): TGTGCCAGCAGTTTCTCGACAGGATCCTACGAGCAGTACTTC.

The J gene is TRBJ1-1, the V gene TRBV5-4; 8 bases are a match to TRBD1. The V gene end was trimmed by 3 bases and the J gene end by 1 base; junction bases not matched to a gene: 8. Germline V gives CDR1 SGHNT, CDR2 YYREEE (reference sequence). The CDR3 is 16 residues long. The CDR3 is CASSSYDRGRNTEAFF. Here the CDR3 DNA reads TGTGCCAGCAGCTCCTATGACAGGGGAAGGAACACTGAAGCTTTCTTT.

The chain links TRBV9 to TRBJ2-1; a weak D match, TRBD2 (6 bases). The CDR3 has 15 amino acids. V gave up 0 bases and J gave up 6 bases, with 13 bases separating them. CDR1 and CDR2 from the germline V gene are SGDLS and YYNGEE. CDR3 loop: CASSVDLGLSNEQFF. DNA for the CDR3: TGTGCCAGCAGCGTAGACCTGGGACTCTCCAATGAGCAGTTCTTC.

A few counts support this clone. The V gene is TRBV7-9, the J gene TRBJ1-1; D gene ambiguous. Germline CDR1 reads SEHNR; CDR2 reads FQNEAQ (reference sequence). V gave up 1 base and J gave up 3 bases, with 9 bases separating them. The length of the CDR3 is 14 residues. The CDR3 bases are TGTGCCAGCAGCTTAGGCGGTGACCACACTGAAGCTTTCTTT. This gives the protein CASSLGGDHTEAFF.

In DNA, the CDR3 is TGTGCCACCCTGCCAGACAGGGCGAACACCGGGGAGCTGTTTTTT. Its translation: CATLPDRANTGELFF. The chain has TRBV2 and TRBJ2-2; 7 nucleotides align to TRBD1. The germline CDR1 and CDR2 sequences are SNHLY and FYNNEI. This CDR3 spans 15 amino acids. V lost 10 bases, J lost 0 bases, and 8 bases stayed unmatched.